The 22 T cell receptor beta chains in this list originate from one sample, sequenced in a study of neurological immune-mediated disorders (dated by TCRdb to the late 2010s). Receptor libraries were prepared by 5' RACE. TCRdb lists the instrument as Illumina HiSeq 2500. The public reads were run again by TCRdb, first through fastp at Q25 and then through MiXCR, and only productive beta chains were kept. Entries that share a CDR3 protein sequence are merged under the most common genes and DNA. This sample gives 65,000 to 85,000 distinct CDR3 sequences in total; about 3% of them show up just once. The ten largest make up approximately 4.7% of the sample. The sequenced sample consisted of PBMCs. All receptors come from a woman aged 45-60 years with multiple sclerosis.

This clonotype has a handful of counts. J is TRBJ1-3 and V is TRBV4-3; 7 bases map to TRBD1. This CDR3 region has 17 residues. V lost 0 bases and J lost 4; bases outside the gene matches: 9. Germline CDR1 reads LGHNA; CDR2 reads YSLEER. CDR3 nucleotides: TGCGCCAGCAGCCAAGAAACTTCGACAGGGTACGGAAACACCATATATTTT. Translated: CASSQETSTGYGNTIYF.

In this sample, this clonotype turned up many times. The chain couples TRBV12-3 or TRBV12-4 to TRBJ2-3; D unresolved. With 5 bases removed from V and 2 bases from J, the gap between germline ends came to 5 bases. This CDR3 contains 12 residues. The CDR3, as DNA: TGTGCCAGCAGTCTCATCACAGATACGCAGTATTTT. It yields the protein CASSLITDTQYF.

This clonotype came up many times. This chain connects TRBV5-6 to TRBJ2-7; D tentatively fits TRBD1 or TRBD2 (5 bases each). Germline values: CDR1 SGHDT, CDR2 YYEEEE. The CDR3 runs 13 residues. The V end was cut by 2 bases, the J end by 2 bases, with 8 bases between. This CDR3 is CASSLRDAYEQYV. The CDR3 nucleotides are TGTGCCAGCAGCTTACGGGACGCCTACGAGCAGTACGTC.

This clonotype appeared many times. The chain employs TRBV7-2 and TRBJ2-1; 7 positions match TRBD2. After removal of 8 bases from V and 6 bases from J, the junction contained 13 bases not matched to a gene. Per the germline V gene, CDR1 is SGHTA and CDR2 is FQGNSA. This CDR3 is 15 amino acids long. CDR3 DNA: TGTGCCAGCGGCGCCGGGAGGTTCAGGAGCAATGAGCAGTTCTTC. Amino acids: CASGAGRFRSNEQFF.

This clonotype was picked up one time. This could be a read error, since a much larger clone is one nucleotide away. This is likely a read error, given that the CDR3 carries no conserved phenylalanine or tryptophan at its end. The chain is built from TRBV4-2 and TRBJ2-7; D might be TRBD2 (6 bases). Trimming took off 0 bases at V and 5 bases at J, with 14 bases between the two ends. CDR3 length: 15 residues. From germline, CDR1 is LGHNA and CDR2 YNFKEQ. The CDR3 region has the DNA TGTGCCAGCAGCCAAGATCGGGGGACGCTCAACGAGCAGTACTAC. Translating it yields CASSQDRGTLNEQYY.

The table lists this clonotype with many counts. V is TRBV11-2 and J is TRBJ1-6, with a tentative D call TRBD1 (5 bases). Trimming took off 5 bases at V and 10 bases at J, with 18 bases between the two ends. This CDR3 contains 15 residues. Germline loops: CDR1 SGHAT, CDR2 FQNNGV. This CDR3 is CASSPRQTWGSPLHF. The CDR3 nucleotides are TGTGCCAGCAGCCCACGACAGACCTGGGGGTCACCCCTCCACTTT.

This clonotype was picked up many times. The rearrangement joins TRBV12-3 or TRBV12-4 to TRBJ1-4, with D uncertain. V was shortened by 5 bases and J by 4 bases, with 11 bases between the two germline ends. The CDR3 covers 14 residues. CDR3 nucleotide sequence: TGTGCCAGCAGTATAGACCGGAGTAATGAAAAACTGTTTTTT. Amino acid sequence: CASSIDRSNEKLFF.

This clonotype has at least ten counts. The V call is TRBV14, the J call TRBJ2-1, with 12 bases fitting TRBD2. J lost 8 bases, V lost 0 bases, and 11 bases had no gene match. Germline values: CDR1 SGHDN, CDR2 FVKESK. The CDR3 extends over 18 amino acids. This CDR3 is CASSQDFITSGGRDEQFF. CDR3 DNA sequence: TGTGCCAGCAGCCAAGATTTCATAACTAGCGGGGGGAGAGATGAGCAGTTCTTC.

This clonotype appeared many times. The chain couples TRBV12-3 or TRBV12-4 to TRBJ1-2; D is undetermined. This CDR3 contains 12 residues. V lost 3 bases and J 6 bases, leaving 8 bases between the germline ends. The CDR3 spells CASSFRAHGYTF. The CDR3 DNA reads as TGTGCCAGCAGTTTCCGGGCCCATGGCTACACCTTC.

The chain couples TRBV20-1 to TRBJ2-3, with TRBD2 matching 7 bases. Germline values: CDR1 DFQATT, CDR2 SNEGSKA (reference sequence). This CDR3 is 15 amino acids long. J was trimmed by 1 base and V by 1 base; bases with no gene match: 5. The CDR3 DNA sequence: TGCAGTGCTAGAGTCCGAGCGGGGCGCACAGATACGCAGTATTTT. Amino acids: CSARVRAGRTDTQYF.

This clonotype was recorded many times. This chain connects TRBV9 to TRBJ2-2; a possible D gene is TRBD1 (5 bases). The CDR3 is 20 residues long. CDR1 SGDLS and CDR2 YYNGEE come from the germline V gene. Trimming pared 3 bases from V and 3 bases from J, leaving 27 bases between. CDR3 DNA sequence: TGTGCCAGCAGCGCGCAAGTCTCAATCCAGGGTGGCCATCACACCGGGGAGCTGTTTTTT. Residues: CASSAQVSIQGGHHTGELFF.

This clonotype came up many times. This chain joins TRBV20-1 and TRBJ2-1, with D possibly TRBD2 on 6 matching bases. The V end lost 2 bases, the J end lost 4 bases, and 15 bases lay between the germline ends. The CDR3 contains 15 residues. Germline V lookup: CDR1 DFQATT, CDR2 SNEGSKA (reference sequence). The chain's CDR3 is CSARYGGAEYNEQFF. As DNA, the CDR3 is TGCAGTGCTAGATACGGCGGGGCGGAATACAATGAGCAGTTCTTC.

This clonotype was observed at least ten times. The junction shows a germline mismatch at one end, possibly a read error. This chain joins TRBV7-2 and TRBJ2-5, with 9 bases matching TRBD2. In germline, CDR1 is SGHTA, CDR2 FQGNSA. This CDR3 has 17 amino acids. In DNA, the CDR3 is TGTGCCAGCAGCTTAGATTCAAGGACTAGCGCCTCAGAGATCCAGTACTTC. Its translation: CASSLDSRTSASEIQYF.

This clonotype was detected ten times or more. The J gene is TRBJ2-7, the V gene TRBV4-1, with TRBD2 identical over 8 bases. The CDR3 is made up of 16 amino acids. The ends lost 0 bases at V and 6 bases at J; junction bases unmatched: 10. Germline V gene data show CDR1 as MGHRA and CDR2 as YSYEKL. CDR3 sequence: CASSQEYSGSRSEQYF. Here the CDR3 DNA reads TGCGCCAGCAGCCAAGAATACAGCGGGAGTAGGTCCGAGCAGTACTTC.

There are many counts of this clonotype. The chain is built from TRBV20-1 and TRBJ2-7; weak D call: TRBD1 (6 bases). This CDR3 is built from 12 residues. The V gene's germline CDR1 is DFQATT and CDR2 SNEGSKA (reference sequence). V lost 4 bases, J lost 3 bases, and 10 bases lay in between. The CDR3 here is CSAKRTDYEQYF. Here the CDR3 DNA reads TGCAGTGCTAAGAGGACAGACTACGAGCAGTACTTC.

This clonotype was detected ten times or more. The gene calls are TRBV20-1 and TRBJ2-3, with TRBD2 matching over 11 bases. From germline, CDR1 is DFQATT and CDR2 SNEGSKA (reference sequence). The CDR3 is 18 amino acids. The J segment lost 2 bases and the V segment lost 3 bases, leaving 13 bases of the junction unmatched. DNA of the CDR3: TGCAGTGCTAGGGGTTCGGTGGCTAGCGGGGGGCTCACAGATACGCAGTATTTT. It encodes CSARGSVASGGLTDTQYF.

This clonotype has a count of ten or more. V usage is TRBV19 and J usage is TRBJ1-5; no clear D. From germline, CDR1 is LNHDA and CDR2 SQIVND (reference sequence). CDR3 length: 16 amino acids. Deletions cut 8 bases from V and 0 bases from J, with 17 bases between. In nucleotides, the CDR3 is TGTGCCAGTCTTGAAGACGGCAAATATAGCAATCAGCCCCAGCATTTT. The encoded protein is CASLEDGKYSNQPQHF.

The table lists this clonotype with many counts. V and J are TRBV20-1 and TRBJ2-4; the match to TRBD2 covers 13 bases. Unmatched junction bases numbered 14, after V lost 0 bases and J lost 6 bases. The germline gives CDR1 DFQATT, CDR2 SNEGSKA (reference sequence). This CDR3 has 19 amino acids. For the CDR3, the DNA is TGCAGTGCTAGAGATCCTGGACTAGCGGGAGTCCACCGGGTAAACATTCAGTACTTC. Protein: CSARDPGLAGVHRVNIQYF.

This clonotype was detected many times. The chain has TRBV5-1 and TRBJ2-6, with TRBD2 identical over 11 bases. The CDR3 runs to 19 residues. The trim removed 0 bases at V and 0 bases at J, leaving 5 bases unmatched. In germline, CDR1 is SGHRS, CDR2 YFSETQ. For the CDR3, the DNA is TGCGCCAGCAGCTTGGTAGCTAGCGGGGGGTTCTCTGGGGCCAACGTCCTGACTTTC. Its protein is CASSLVASGGFSGANVLTF.

This clonotype was seen repeatedly, ten times or more. This rearrangement joins TRBV25-1 to TRBJ1-2, with D possibly being TRBD1 (6 bases). The CDR3 totals 13 residues. Germline V lookup: CDR1 MGHDK, CDR2 SYGVNS. The germline V and J ends were trimmed by 3 bases and 5 bases, with 10 bases remaining between them. The CDR3 DNA sequence: TGTGCCAGCAGTGAGGGGGCAGGGTATGGCTACACCTTC. Protein product: CASSEGAGYGYTF.

The table lists this clonotype with many counts. The chain joins TRBV5-1 to TRBJ2-1, with 7 nucleotides matching TRBD2. The CDR3 extends over 14 amino acids. The germline V gene encodes CDR1 SGHRS and CDR2 YFSETQ. V lost 6 bases to trimming and J lost 8 bases; unmatched junction nucleotides: 11. The CDR3 DNA is TGCGCCAGCACTCCGACGGGGGGAAGCTATGAGCAGTTCTTC. Amino acid sequence: CASTPTGGSYEQFF.

This clonotype was counted many times. As DNA, the CDR3 is TGTGCCAGCAGTCTGGGACTAGCGGGTGGATACGAGCAGTACTTC. Translating it yields CASSLGLAGGYEQYF. This sequence joins TRBV12-3 or TRBV12-4 and TRBJ2-7, with TRBD2 matching over 12 bases. The V segment lost 5 bases and the J segment 4 bases; nucleotides outside the gene matches: 6. This CDR3 has 15 amino acids.